The subject of this entry is one T cell receptor beta chain. Its antigen is still unknown. Sequenced by immunoSEQ multiplex PCR; TCRdb stores in-frame clones only, minus some. The sample yields more than 500,000 clones, roughly 95% seen once. The germline V gene has CDR1 MNHEY and CDR2 SMNVEV (reference sequence). CDR3 size: 15 residues. These data are taken from a study of shared clonotypes between healthy human individuals. Study observations and caveats: Compared with clonotypes that all four donors shared, non-shared clonotypes had lower generation probabilities.

The sequence was collected from a woman under 40 in good health. The specimen sequenced was naive CD4+ T cells sorted from blood. Subset of the sample: CD45RA+ positively selected. This chain connects TRBV27 to TRBJ2-5; TRBD1 matches 8 bases. Judging by the DNA end, TRBJ2-7 fits better; the J call may be wrong. Written as DNA, the CDR3 is TGTGCCAGCTGGCGCTCCGGGACAGGTGATTACGAGCAGTACTTC. It translates to CASWRSGTGDYEQYF.